A selection of T cell receptor beta chains follows, all from one sample in a study of T cell responses to AZD1222 COVID-19 vaccine. The assay was immunoSEQ multiplex PCR, and TCRdb's table has in-frame clones only and misses some. Among around 140,000 clones, roughly 92% were seen once, and the ten largest hold roughly 5.4%. Sequenced here: peripheral blood, sampled on day 0 of AZD1222 vaccination. The source of these receptors is an adult in good health. Both conserved end residues are part of each CDR3. Fields, in order: D gene, clone size, V gene, J gene, CDR3 DNA, CDR3 protein. The D gene is left open where the match is weak. Part of the rows lack a size; the others show once, few, many or a class for expanded clones.

TRBD1,NA,TRBV11-2,TRBJ2-7,TGTGCCAGCAGCTCACCTCGACAGGGGGGCTACGAGCAGTACTTC,CASSSPRQGGYEQYF
TRBD2,NA,TRBV7-9,TRBJ2-1,TGTGCCAGCAGCCCAATAGCGGGAGGGGCCTACAATGAGCAGTTCTTC,CASSPIAGGAYNEQFF
TRBD2,NA,TRBV5-4,TRBJ2-7,TGTGCCAGCAGCGCCGGGACTAGCGGAGCCTACGAGCAGTACTTC,CASSAGTSGAYEQYF
TRBD2,NA,TRBV10-3,TRBJ2-7,TGTGCCAGTAGCGGGGGGCTCTACGAGCAGTACTTC,CASSGGLYEQYF
NA,NA,TRBV30,TRBJ1-1,TGTGCCTGGTACGAGGGAGGGCGTGAAGCTTTCTTT,CAWYEGGREAFF
NA,NA,TRBV2,TRBJ1-2,TGTGCCAGCAGGGCAGCTCCCCCTCAGGGAGGCTACACCTTC,CASRAAPPQGGYTF
NA,NA,TRBV7-2,TRBJ2-7,TGTGCCAGCAGCGGACGTATGGGGAGCGACGAGCAGTACTTC,CASSGRMGSDEQYF
NA,NA,TRBV5-6,TRBJ2-3,TGTGCCAGCAGCTCGAGGTTTAAAGATACGCAGTATTTT,CASSSRFKDTQYF
NA,NA,TRBV4-2,TRBJ2-2,TGTGCCAGCAGCCACCTCCGGGACACCGGGGAGCTGTTTTTT,CASSHLRDTGELFF
TRBD1,NA,TRBV2,TRBJ1-3,TGTGCCAGCAGCGGTGGGGACAGCTCTGGAAACACCATATATTTT,CASSGGDSSGNTIYF
TRBD2,NA,TRBV5-4,TRBJ2-3,TGTGCCAGCAGCCAACCGGGACTAGCTAGCACAGATACGCAGTATTTT,CASSQPGLASTDTQYF
TRBD1,once,TRBV5-6,TRBJ2-2,TGTGCCAGCAGCCCCCGGGACAGGGTTACGTCCGGGGAGCTGTTTTTT,CASSPRDRVTSGELFF
NA,NA,TRBV28,TRBJ2-7,TGTGCCAGCAGTTTAGGCGCAGGGGTCCTCTACGAGCAGTACTTC,CASSLGAGVLYEQYF
TRBD1,NA,TRBV27,TRBJ1-5,TGTGCCAGCAGTTTAACAGGGGGAACCTATCAGCCCCAGCATTTT,CASSLTGGTYQPQHF
TRBD2,NA,TRBV6-1,TRBJ2-7,TGTGCCAGCAGTGAAACCGGGACTAGCGGGGACTACGAGCAGTACTTC,CASSETGTSGDYEQYF
TRBD1,once,TRBV27,TRBJ1-6,TGTGCCAGCAGTTCCCGACAGGGACATAATTCACCCCTCCACTTT,CASSSRQGHNSPLHF
NA,NA,TRBV7-6,TRBJ2-5,TGTGCCAGCAGCTTAGCGCATCAGCGCGGTTTTAGTAGTACCCAGTACTTC,CASSLAHQRGFSSTQYF
NA,NA,TRBV6-5,TRBJ1-1,TGTGCCAGCAGTTACACGCCGACAGGAATAAACACTGAAGCTTTCTTT,CASSYTPTGINTEAFF
TRBD1,NA,TRBV5-5,TRBJ1-6,TGTGCCAGCAGTTACTACAGGGGGATTTATAATTCACCCCTCCACTTT,CASSYYRGIYNSPLHF
TRBD2,NA,TRBV5-8,TRBJ2-4,TGTGCCAGCAGCCCGACGACTAGCCTAAACATTCAGTACTTC,CASSPTTSLNIQYF
TRBD2,NA,TRBV7-3,TRBJ2-1,TGTGCCAGCAGCTTAATGTCGGGAGGGCCTGTTGAGCAGTTCTTC,CASSLMSGGPVEQFF
NA,few,TRBV7-9,TRBJ1-1,TGTGCCAGCAGCTTAGGCAGGGTGAACACTGAAGCTTTCTTT,CASSLGRVNTEAFF
TRBD2,NA,TRBV28,TRBJ2-1,TGTGCCAGCCAGGGAGGGCCCTACAATGAGCAGTTCTTC,CASQGGPYNEQFF
NA,few,TRBV9,TRBJ2-7,TGTGCCAGCAGCGGGGGTAGCAACTACGAGCAGTACTTC,CASSGGSNYEQYF
NA,NA,TRBV11-2,TRBJ1-6,TGTGCCAGCAGCCCCGGGACGGCGACTTATAATTCACCCCTCCACTTT,CASSPGTATYNSPLHF
NA,once,TRBV27,TRBJ1-2,TGTGCCAGCAGGGGATACTATGGCTACACCTTC,CASRGYYGYTF
TRBD2,NA,TRBV10-3,TRBJ2-1,TGTGCCATCGGGACTAGCGGGAAGGGGAATGAGCAGTTCTTC,CAIGTSGKGNEQFF
NA,NA,TRBV7-9,TRBJ2-3,TGTGCCAGCAGCCCCGGGTCCCCGGATACGCAGTATTTT,CASSPGSPDTQYF
NA,NA,TRBV7-8,TRBJ1-5,TGTGCCAGCAGCTTAGTCGGCAGGGACGTGAGACAGCCCCAGCATTTT,CASSLVGRDVRQPQHF
NA,NA,TRBV5-6,TRBJ1-1,TGTGCCAGCAGCCCGGAGGGGGGTGGAAGCACTGAAGCTTTCTTT,CASSPEGGGSTEAFF
NA,NA,TRBV11-2,TRBJ2-3,TGTGCCAGCAGCCCAAGCACAGATACGCAGTATTTT,CASSPSTDTQYF
NA,NA,TRBV7-2,TRBJ2-7,TGTGCCAGCAGAGGCGTAGGTCTGTCCGAGCAGTACTTC,CASRGVGLSEQYF
NA,NA,TRBV18,TRBJ2-7,TGTGCCAGCTCACCTTTTCCACCTAGTTCCTACGAGCAGTACTTC,CASSPFPPSSYEQYF
NA,NA,TRBV6-5,TRBJ1-4,TGTGCCAGCAACAAAGGTACCACTAATGAAAAACTGTTTTTT,CASNKGTTNEKLFF
TRBD2,NA,TRBV9,TRBJ2-7,TGTGCCAGCAGCGAACTTAGCGGGAGGGCCTACGAGCAGTACTTC,CASSELSGRAYEQYF
NA,NA,TRBV5-6,TRBJ2-6,TGTGCCAGCAGCTTAAACAGTTTAACTGGGGCCAACGTCCTGACTTTC,CASSLNSLTGANVLTF
TRBD2,few,TRBV18,TRBJ2-2,TGTGCCAGCTCACCATGGCTAGCGGGCGGCACCGGGGAGCTGTTTTTT,CASSPWLAGGTGELFF
TRBD1,NA,TRBV30,TRBJ1-3,TGTGCCTGGGACAGGGGTAACACCATATATTTT,CAWDRGNTIYF
NA,NA,TRBV25-1,TRBJ2-1,TGTGCCAGCTCTTCATCAATTGGGGTCGAGCAGTTCTTC,CASSSSIGVEQFF
NA,NA,TRBV6-1,TRBJ1-1,TGTGCCAGCAGTGAGGGCCTGAACACTGAAGCTTTCTTT,CASSEGLNTEAFF
NA,NA,TRBV29-1,TRBJ2-5,TGCAGCGTTGCCCTACGGGGGGAGACCCAGTACTTC,CSVALRGETQYF
NA,NA,TRBV7-9,TRBJ1-1,TGTGCCAGCAGCTCGAATACAGGGCCTTTGAACACTGAAGCTTTCTTT,CASSSNTGPLNTEAFF
TRBD1,NA,TRBV30,TRBJ2-7,TGTGCCTTTGGCCGGACAGGCCTCTACGAGCAGTACTTC,CAFGRTGLYEQYF
TRBD2,NA,TRBV30,TRBJ2-7,TGTGCCTGGAGCGCCAGGGGACTAGCCTACGAGCAGTACTTC,CAWSARGLAYEQYF
NA,NA,TRBV14,TRBJ2-3,TGTGCCAGCAGCCAGGGTACGAGCTTTGACACAGATACGCAGTATTTT,CASSQGTSFDTDTQYF
NA,NA,TRBV18,TRBJ1-1,TGTGCCAGCTCACCCGACCCCGGGACGACTTTCTTT,CASSPDPGTTFF
TRBD2,once,TRBV7-3,TRBJ2-1,TGTGCCAGCAGCCCAACACTAGCGGGGGGGCAGAATGAGCAGTTCTTC,CASSPTLAGGQNEQFF
NA,once,TRBV6-1,TRBJ2-1,TGTGCCAGCAGTGAAGAGAGGGGTAACGATGAGCAGTTCTTC,CASSEERGNDEQFF
NA,NA,TRBV19,TRBJ1-5,TGTGCCAGTACCACCCATGGGGCCTATAGCAATCAGCCCCAGCATTTT,CASTTHGAYSNQPQHF
TRBD1,NA,TRBV6-5,TRBJ1-2,TGTGCCAGCAGCGACAGGGGGGACTACTATGGCTACACCTTC,CASSDRGDYYGYTF
TRBD1,NA,TRBV7-9,TRBJ2-7,TGTGCCAGCAGCTCCCCGGGACAGGGGGCCTACGAGCAGTACTTC,CASSSPGQGAYEQYF
NA,NA,TRBV7-9,TRBJ1-2,TGTGCCAGCAGCTGGGCAGATAACTATGGCTACACCTTC,CASSWADNYGYTF
NA,NA,TRBV5-1,TRBJ1-1,TGCGCCAGCAGCCCGGGGTACAGCCAAGCTTTCTTT,CASSPGYSQAFF
NA,NA,TRBV4-1,TRBJ2-7,TGCGCCAGCAGCCAAGTAGTGTCAGCACCTCAAATACTCTCCTCCTACGAGCAGTACTTC,CASSQVVSAPQILSSYEQYF
TRBD2,NA,TRBV4-1,TRBJ2-7,TGCGCCAGCAGCCAAGAAGCGGGACTAGCGGGGTGGGAGCAGTACTTC,CASSQEAGLAGWEQYF
NA,NA,TRBV9,TRBJ1-1,TGTGCCAGCAGCGAAGCTATTGAATATACTGAAGCTTTCTTT,CASSEAIEYTEAFF
NA,NA,TRBV7-2,TRBJ1-3,TGTGCCAGCAGCTCCCCGGGCGGGGCTACGGTGGGAAACACCATATATTTT,CASSSPGGATVGNTIYF
NA,NA,TRBV6-5,TRBJ2-2,TGTGCCAGCAGTTACGGGGTTAACACCGGGGAGCTGTTTTTT,CASSYGVNTGELFF
TRBD1,NA,TRBV30,TRBJ1-1,TGTGCCTGGAGGAGGAACCGGGACAGTGGAACTGAAGCTTTCTTT,CAWRRNRDSGTEAFF
NA,NA,TRBV19,TRBJ2-7,TGTGCCAGTAAGCCGAAGAACCCCTCCTACGAGCAGTACTTC,CASKPKNPSYEQYF